This T cell receptor (beta chain) came from a study of cytomegalovirus exposure and HLA in healthy donors. In its sample, this clone was seen a few times. Use of 60 Vbeta and 13 Jbeta primers characterized the PCR. Using immunoSEQ multiplex PCR, the repertoire was profiled, and TCRdb retains in-frame clones only, with some absent. Found here are about 87,000 clones, about 68% of them singletons; the top ten hold about a fifth. Germline V lookup: CDR1 SGDLS, CDR2 YYNGEE. The CDR3 consists of 17 residues. The V and J ends lost 3 bases and 0 bases, in that order; junction bases with no gene match: 5. This clonotype originated in a man aged 25 to 40 in good health and CMV-seropositive. Material for sequencing was PBMCs. V and J are TRBV9 and TRBJ1-3, with 11 bases matching TRBD1. Here the CDR3 DNA reads TGTGCCAGCAGCGAGGGACAGGGGGGACCCTCTGGAAACACCATATATTTT. Translated, it gives CASSEGQGGPSGNTIYF.